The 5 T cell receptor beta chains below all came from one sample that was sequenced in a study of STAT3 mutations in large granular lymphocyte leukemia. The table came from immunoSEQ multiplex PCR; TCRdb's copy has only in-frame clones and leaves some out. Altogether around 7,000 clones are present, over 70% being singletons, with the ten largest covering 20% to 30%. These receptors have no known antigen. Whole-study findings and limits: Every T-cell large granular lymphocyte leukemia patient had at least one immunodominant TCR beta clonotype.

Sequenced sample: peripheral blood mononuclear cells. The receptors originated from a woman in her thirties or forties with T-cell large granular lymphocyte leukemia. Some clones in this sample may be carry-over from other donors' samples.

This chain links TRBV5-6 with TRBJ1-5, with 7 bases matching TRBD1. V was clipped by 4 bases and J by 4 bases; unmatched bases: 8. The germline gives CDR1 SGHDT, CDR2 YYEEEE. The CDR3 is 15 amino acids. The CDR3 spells CASSEDPGQNQPQHF. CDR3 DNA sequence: TGTGCCAGCAGCGAGGATCCGGGACAGAATCAGCCCCAGCATTTT.

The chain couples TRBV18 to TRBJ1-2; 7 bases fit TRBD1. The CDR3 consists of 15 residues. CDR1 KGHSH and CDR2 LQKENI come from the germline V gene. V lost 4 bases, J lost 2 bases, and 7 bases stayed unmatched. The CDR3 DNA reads TGTGCCAGCTCACGAACCGGGACAGTCAACTATGGCTACACCTTC. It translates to CASSRTGTVNYGYTF.

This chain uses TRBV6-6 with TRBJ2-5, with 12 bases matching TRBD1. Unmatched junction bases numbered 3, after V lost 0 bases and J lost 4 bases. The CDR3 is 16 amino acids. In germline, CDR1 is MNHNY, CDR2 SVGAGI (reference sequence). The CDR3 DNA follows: TGTGCCAGCAGTTACTCACGGGGACAGGGGGCAGAGACCCAGTACTTC. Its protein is CASSYSRGQGAETQYF.

CDR3 bases: TGTGCCTGGAGTGTACAGTCCAGCACAAACATTCAGTACTTC. Translation: CAWSVQSSTNIQYF. V and J are TRBV30 and TRBJ2-4; no firm D call. The CDR3 loop spans 14 amino acids. Between the trimmed V and J ends, which lost 0 bases and 6 bases, there was a span of 12 bases. Germline V lookup: CDR1 GTSNPN, CDR2 SVGIG (reference sequence).

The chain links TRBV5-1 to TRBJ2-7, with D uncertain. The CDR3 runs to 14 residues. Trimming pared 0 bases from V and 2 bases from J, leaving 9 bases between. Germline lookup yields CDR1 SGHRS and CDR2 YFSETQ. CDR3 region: CASSLDPGPYEQYF. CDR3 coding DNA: TGCGCCAGCAGCTTGGATCCGGGTCCCTACGAGCAGTACTTC.